This T cell receptor (beta chain) was observed in a study of cytomegalovirus exposure and HLA in healthy donors. Study-level findings and limits: DRB1 showed the most TCR associations and HLA-C the fewest in a later analysis, as rates varied by HLA locus.

PCR used 60 Vbeta primers and 13 Jbeta primers. TCRdb's copy holds only in-frame clones and misses some; the assay was immunoSEQ multiplex PCR. Among 210,000 or so clones listed, approximately 79% were seen once. With respect to this clone: Its antigen is still unknown.

The CDR3 sequence is 12 residues long. Germline V gene data show CDR1 as SEHNR and CDR2 as FQNEAQ (reference sequence). Between the trimmed V and J ends, which lost 5 bases and 1 base, there was a span of 3 bases. The sequenced sample was PBMCs. The chain is built from TRBV7-9 and TRBJ1-3; D gene ambiguous. The sequence was collected from a girl aged 2 to 10 in good health and CMV-seronegative. This CDR3 is CASSLSGNTIYF. The CDR3 nucleotides read TGTGCCAGCAGCCTTTCTGGAAACACCATATATTTT.